The rows below give T cell receptor beta chains drawn from one sample of a study of CD8 T cells in ankylosing spondylitis. Each CDR3 protein is one row after TCRdb ran MiXCR on the 5' RACE reads. The sample yields some 220,000 distinct CDR3 sequences, over 9.5% seen once. Sequenced material: blood, either unsorted or a sorted T cell fraction (not recorded which). The receptor source for this set is a male donor with ankylosing spondylitis or in good health (not recorded which). CDR3s include the opening cysteine and the closing phenylalanine or tryptophan.

v_call,j_call,cdr3_aa
TRBV5-1,TRBJ2-5,CASTVGEGLASETQYF
TRBV5-6,TRBJ2-7,CASSNEPDDEQYF
TRBV6-1,TRBJ1-2,CASSEVQVGSGYTF
TRBV5-1,TRBJ2-2,CASSSSYESAGELFF
TRBV11-3,TRBJ2-1,CASSPRRTSGGPNEQFF
TRBV7-8,TRBJ1-5,CASSLDRGLGNQPQHF
TRBV5-1,TRBJ2-1,CASSFEGFSSAEQFF
TRBV7-9,TRBJ1-5,CASSLSLGNQPQHF
TRBV5-1,TRBJ1-3,CASSTGPGRSDRGDTIYF
TRBV30,TRBJ2-3,CAGGLAGPNTDTQYF
TRBV10-3,TRBJ1-4,CAISRERDEKLFF
TRBV7-6,TRBJ2-5,CASSSTLAAGGETQYF
TRBV20-1,TRBJ2-7,CSATRDISTDEQYF
TRBV10-3,TRBJ2-6,CAISELGLRTGANVLTF
TRBV5-1,TRBJ2-5,CASSFRDPGSETQYF
TRBV4-1,TRBJ2-5,CASSQGAAGGETQYF
TRBV10-3,TRBJ1-1,CAISTGRDTEAFF
TRBV27,TRBJ2-3,CASSRQDRTDTQYF
TRBV11-2,TRBJ2-7,CASSSDRVSQKVYEQYF
TRBV7-2,TRBJ1-6,CASSLDGQVGTPLHF
TRBV30,TRBJ2-5,CAGGGRGRETQYF
TRBV30,TRBJ2-1,CAWSISNEQFF
TRBV12-3/TRBV12-4,TRBJ1-2,CASSKEGGHGYTF
TRBV20-1,TRBJ2-7,CSARAVTGGSSYEQYF
TRBV20-1,TRBJ1-3,CSARGGGGKGDTIYF
TRBV20-1,TRBJ1-4,CSANRDGNGKLFF
TRBV7-2,TRBJ1-6,CASSLVGGAESPLHF